These 7 T cell receptor beta chains share one sample of origin, sequenced in a study of a mutant IDH1 vaccine in newly diagnosed glioma. The repertoire was sequenced with immunoSEQ multiplex PCR; TCRdb's copy has only in-frame clones and lacks some. Altogether fewer than 85,000 clones are present, approximately 86% being singletons, with the ten largest covering 2.9%. As for time point: baseline, week 1 (first vaccination visit). Treatment meaning: pre-vaccination baseline after standard-of-care therapy. The sample in question was PBMCs, obtained from a glioma patient treated with radiotherapy, temozolomide or both. The receptor source for this set is a man younger than 45 with glioma.

This chain joins TRBV7-6 and TRBJ2-5; the D is unclear. The J call may be wrong; the DNA end is better matched by TRBJ2-7. The CDR3 is 15 residues long. The germline V gene has CDR1 SGHVS and CDR2 FNYEAQ. The CDR3 nucleotides read TGTGCCAGCAGCTTTCGGATAGGGTTGGGATACGAGCAGTACTTC. The encoded protein is CASSFRIGLGYEQYF.

The chain links TRBV7-2 to TRBJ2-1, with D possibly matching TRBD2 (6 bases). V dropped 4 bases and J dropped 0 bases, with 10 bases sitting between them. This CDR3 is 15 amino acids long. Germline V gene data show CDR1 as SGHTA and CDR2 as FQGNSA. This CDR3 is CASSSYGSSYNEQFF. CDR3 bases: TGTGCCAGCAGCTCCTACGGGAGCTCCTACAATGAGCAGTTCTTC.

This rearrangement joins TRBV27 to TRBJ2-2; no clear D gene. Deletions cut 1 base from V and 4 bases from J, with 4 bases between. Germline loops: CDR1 MNHEY, CDR2 SMNVEV (reference sequence). The CDR3 runs 13 residues. This CDR3 reads CASSLLGTGELFF. The CDR3 DNA follows: TGTGCCAGCAGTTTATTGGGCACCGGGGAGCTGTTTTTT.

The chain couples TRBV7-9 to TRBJ2-3; the match to TRBD2 covers 11 bases. CDR3 length: 16 residues. Germline trimming cut 5 bases from V and 2 bases from J; bases unmatched to any gene: 6. Germline V gene data show CDR1 as SEHNR and CDR2 as FQNEAQ (reference sequence). The CDR3: CASSPGTSGFTDTQYF. The CDR3 nucleotides are TGTGCCAGCAGCCCGGGGACTAGCGGATTCACAGATACGCAGTATTTT.

The chain links TRBV6-1 to TRBJ2-7; 12 bases fit TRBD2. CDR1 is MNHNS and CDR2 is SASEGT in the germline V gene. The CDR3 spans 19 residues. V lost 1 base and J lost 2; bases outside the gene matches: 12. CDR3 coding DNA: TGTGCCAGCAGTGAAGAGGAGCCTACTAGCGGGGGGCCTACCTACGAGCAGTACTTC. Translation gives CASSEEEPTSGGPTYEQYF.

The chain joins TRBV5-1 to TRBJ2-3; a weak D match, TRBD1 (6 bases). V dropped 4 bases and J dropped 2 bases, with 11 bases sitting between them. The CDR3 runs to 14 residues. Germline lookup yields CDR1 SGHRS and CDR2 YFSETQ. The CDR3 DNA is TGCGCCAGCAGCCGTGGGACACTCACAGATACGCAGTATTTT. It specifies CASSRGTLTDTQYF.

This chain links TRBV21-1 with TRBJ1-6. TRBV21-1 is given as a pseudogene. This CDR3 spans 13 amino acids. CDR3 DNA: TGTGCCACCCCACCGATCCCCAATTCACCCCTCCACTTT. Translation gives CATPPIPNSPLHF.